This T cell receptor (beta chain) was identified in a study of cytomegalovirus exposure and HLA in healthy donors. Study-wide context: The same platform was used for the 130 or so validation repertoires and the 600 to 700 first-cohort repertoires, a later analysis reported. Study-wide results and limits: The study designated about 180 TCR beta chains cytomegalovirus-associated.

Libraries were prepared by immunoSEQ multiplex PCR; TCRdb keeps only in-frame clonotypes and omits some of them. The sample gives about 190,000 clones, around 88% of which show up once; about 1.6% is in the top ten. The germline V gene encodes CDR1 MNHNY and CDR2 SVGAGI (reference sequence). Trimming removed 6 bases from V and 8 bases from J; junction bases left unmatched: 9. The CDR3 covers 14 residues. As to this clone: Its antigen is unidentified.

The material sequenced was PBMCs. This chain links TRBV6-6 with TRBJ2-1; 8 nucleotides match TRBD2. This sequence was found in a woman between 18 and 29 years old in good health and CMV-seronegative. The CDR3 spells CASSPGGEIDEQFF. CDR3 bases: TGTGCCAGCAGCCCGGGGGGGGAGATCGATGAGCAGTTCTTC.